One and the same sample provided the 23 T cell receptor beta chains below, sequenced in a study of HIV-infected patients and healthy controls. Whole blood was used without fractionation, so all unsorted peripheral T cells were included. cDNA was made from about 500 ng RNA using alpha and beta constant primers. Alpha and beta chain libraries were made separately by chain-specific third strand synthesis with multiplexing indices. MiXCR, run by TCRdb on the 5' RACE reads, gives a single entry per CDR3 protein. The sample contains about 450 distinct CDR3 sequences, roughly 50% of which appear only once. Material: blood, obtained before antiretroviral therapy. All receptors derive from an adult with HIV infection.

This clonotype counts as large (0.1 to 1%). Because this beta chain is a stray read in a library intended to capture alpha chains, its abundance should not be given much weight. The V gene is TRBV5-4, the J gene TRBJ2-3; 11 positions match TRBD1. Germline V gives CDR1 SGHNT, CDR2 YYREEE (reference sequence). Trimming took 0 bases from V and 5 from J; bases not matched to a gene: 8. The CDR3 extends over 17 amino acids. The CDR3 sequence: CASSLEGWTGGQDTQYF. CDR3 in DNA: TGTGCCAGCAGCTTGGAGGGTTGGACAGGGGGCCAAGATACGCAGTATTTT.

Note on this clonotype: In a library made to pick up alpha chains, this beta chain is a stray read with a size that means little. The V and J genes are TRBV28 and TRBJ1-4; tentatively, D is TRBD1 (5 bases). The germline gives CDR1 MDHEN, CDR2 SYDVKM. The CDR3 length is 15 residues. With 0 bases removed from V and 4 bases from J, the gap between germline ends came to 9 bases. The CDR3 DNA reads as TGTGCCAGCAGTTTATGGTCAGGGAGTAATGAAAAACTGTTTTTT. This translates into CASSLWSGSNEKLFF.

Concerning this clonotype itself: For a library built for alpha chains, this beta chain is a stray read; little rests on its size. This chain links TRBV2 with TRBJ2-5, with 8 bases lining up with TRBD1. Germline assignment: CDR1 SNHLY and CDR2 FYNNEI. The CDR3 consists of 15 residues. Trimming removed 7 bases from V and 3 bases from J; junction bases left unmatched: 10. CDR3 sequence (DNA): TGTGCCAGCATTCGCTCCAGGGGGCCAGAAGAGACCCAGTACTTC. Translated: CASIRSRGPEETQYF.

This clonotype is labeled as large (0.1 to 1%). This beta chain represents an off-target read in a library built for alpha chains; its size is of limited meaning. This sequence joins TRBV4-1 and TRBJ2-7, with D perhaps TRBD1 (5 bases). V lost 3 bases to trimming and J lost 0 bases, with 6 bases between them. The CDR3 has 13 amino acids. The germline V gene encodes CDR1 MGHRA and CDR2 YSYEKL. Here the CDR3 reads CASSQTDSYEQYF. The CDR3 nucleotides read TGCGCCAGCAGCCAGACAGACTCCTACGAGCAGTACTTC.

Of note for this clonotype: This beta chain came through as a stray read in a library set up for alpha chains, and its size says little. CDR3 sequence: CASRDSGGDTEAFF. The CDR3 DNA reads as TGTGCCAGCAGAGACTCAGGGGGTGACACTGAAGCTTTCTTT. The V and J genes are TRBV6-2 or TRBV6-3 and TRBJ1-1; TRBD1 matches 7 bases. The CDR3 sequence is 14 residues long. V lost 6 bases and J lost 3; bases outside the gene matches: 7. From germline, CDR1 is MNHEY and CDR2 SVGEGT.

This clonotype appeared a single time. This beta chain is an unintended read in a library built for alpha chains; its size means little. The gene calls are TRBV7-2 and TRBJ2-3; D not certain. The V gene's germline CDR1 is SGHTA and CDR2 FQGNSA. V lost 0 bases and J lost 1, with 11 bases in between. The CDR3 totals 16 residues. The CDR3 region is CASSLALADGTDTQYF. The CDR3 nucleotides read TGTGCCAGCAGCTTAGCGTTGGCAGACGGCACAGATACGCAGTATTTT.

In regard to this clonotype: Because this beta chain is a stray read in a library intended to capture alpha chains, its abundance should not be given much weight. The J gene is TRBJ2-5, the V gene TRBV29-1; no firm D call. The CDR3 length is 13 residues. Germline V gives CDR1 SQVTM, CDR2 ANQGSEA. V was shortened by 6 bases and J by 4 bases, with 15 bases between the two germline ends. The CDR3 reads CSVGDIARETQYF. CDR3 coding DNA: TGCAGCGTGGGCGACATCGCTCGAGAGACCCAGTACTTC.

A note on this clonotype: Being off target in a library aimed at alpha chains, this beta chain has a size of little meaning. The rearrangement joins TRBV12-3 or TRBV12-4 to TRBJ2-2; D ambiguous. The CDR3 is 14 amino acids. Trimming took off 8 bases at V and 1 base at J, with 11 bases between the two ends. CDR3 sequence reads: CASGPPGNTGELFF. CDR3 bases: TGTGCCAGCGGCCCCCCGGGGAACACCGGGGAGCTGTTTTTT.

Turning to this clonotype: Since the library was made to target alpha chains, this beta chain is a stray read and its abundance is not meaningful. J is TRBJ2-7 and V is TRBV5-1; D perhaps matches TRBD1 (6 bases). Germline V gene data show CDR1 as SGHRS and CDR2 as YFSETQ. This CDR3 is 12 amino acids long. V was cut by 7 bases and J by 7 bases, with 15 bases left in between. In DNA, the CDR3 is TGCGCCAGCGGACAGACCGGCTGGGAGCAGTACTTC. Translating gives CASGQTGWEQYF.

This clonotype was seen a few times. The library was built for alpha chains, so this beta chain is an off-target read and its size means little. The chain recombines TRBV2 with TRBJ2-1; 7 positions match TRBD2. V lost 5 bases, J lost 0 bases, and 4 bases stayed unmatched. Germline V lookup: CDR1 SNHLY, CDR2 FYNNEI. The CDR3 consists of 15 residues. As DNA, the CDR3 is TGTGCCAGCAGTTTAGCGGGCAACTCCTACAATGAGCAGTTCTTC. As protein: CASSLAGNSYNEQFF. The full variable domain, completed using reference TRBV2 and TRBJ2-1, is EPEVTQTPSHQVTQMGQEVILRCVPISNHLYFYWYRQILGQKVEFLVSFYNNEISEKSEIFDDQFSVERPDGSNFTLKIRSTKLEDSAMYFCASSLAGNSYNEQFFGPGTRLTVL.

This clonotype was detected only once. This beta chain turned up in a library designed for alpha chains; as an off-target read, its abundance says little. The chain couples TRBV7-6 to TRBJ2-7, with a tentative D call TRBD1 (5 bases). Trimming removed 0 bases at V and 3 bases at J, with 6 bases between. The germline CDR1 and CDR2 sequences are SGHVS and FNYEAQ. CDR3 length equals 13 residues. The DNA of the CDR3 is TGTGCCAGCAGCTTAGCGCAGGGCTACGAGCAGTACTTC. This sequence encodes CASSLAQGYEQYF. Filled out from reference TRBV7-6 and TRBJ2-7, the complete variable domain reads GAGVSQSPRYKVTKRGQDVALRCDPISGHVSLYWYRQALGQGPEFLTYFNYEAQQDKSGLPNDRFSAERPEGSISTLTIQRTEQRDSAMYRCASSLAQGYEQYFGPGTRLTVT.

By share, this clonotype ranks as large (0.1 to 1%). This beta chain is off target for a library built for alpha chains, so its abundance means little. The chain combines TRBV5-5 with TRBJ2-3; D might be TRBD2 (5 bases). V lost 2 bases to trimming and J lost 7 bases, with 17 bases between them. This CDR3 is built from 15 residues. The germline V gene has CDR1 SGHKS and CDR2 YYEKEE (reference sequence). CDR3 region: CASSFRLETGNTQYF. CDR3 in DNA: TGTGCCAGCAGCTTTAGGTTGGAAACGGGAAATACGCAGTATTTT.

This clonotype counts as hyperexpanded. Because this beta chain is a stray read in a library intended to capture alpha chains, its abundance should not be given much weight. V gene TRBV6-5 combines with J gene TRBJ2-2; 12 bases map to TRBD2. Germline V lookup: CDR1 MNHEY, CDR2 SVGAGI. V dropped 1 base and J dropped 5; count of bases not matched to a gene: 14. The CDR3 length is 20 residues. The CDR3 region has the DNA TGTGCCAGCAGTTACTTTGTACCAGTGACTAGCGGGAGAGGGACCGGGGAGCTGTTTTTT. Translating it yields CASSYFVPVTSGRGTGELFF.

In its sample, this clonotype is large. A read error may produce the germline difference seen at one junction end. This beta chain is an off-target read within a library intended for alpha chains, so its frequency means little. The chain has TRBV12-3 or TRBV12-4 and TRBJ2-1; 9 bases align to TRBD2. CDR3 length equals 14 residues. The CDR3: CASSLAGVYNEQFF. DNA for the CDR3: TGTGCCAGCAGCTTAGCGGGGGTCTACAATGAGCAGTTCTTC.

This clonotype qualifies as large. Little can be read into the size of this beta chain, an off-target read in a library designed for alpha chains. The genes are TRBV11-2 and TRBJ2-3, with unresolved D. V gave up 6 bases and J gave up 3 bases, with 10 bases separating them. The CDR3 runs 13 residues. Looked up from germline, CDR1 is SGHAT and CDR2 is FQNNGV. The CDR3 DNA sequence: TGTGCCAGCAGTTCCCAAGGGACAGATACGCAGTATTTT. It specifies CASSSQGTDTQYF.

Within the sample, this clonotype is large. Within a library made for alpha chains, this beta chain is off target, and its count is uninformative. V is TRBV7-6 and J is TRBJ2-1, with TRBD2 identical over 9 bases. From germline, CDR1 is SGHVS and CDR2 FNYEAQ. V lost 2 bases and J lost 5; bases outside the gene matches: 7. The CDR3 consists of 16 residues. The CDR3 region has the DNA TGTGCCAGCAGCTTATATAGCGGGAGCGGGAACAATGAGCAGTTCTTC. Residues: CASSLYSGSGNNEQFF.

Judged by abundance, this clonotype is large. Because the library targeted alpha chains, this beta chain is an off-target read whose size means little. The chain carries TRBV20-1 and TRBJ2-1; TRBD1 matches at 7 bases. J lost 3 bases, V lost 6 bases, and 14 bases had no gene match. The CDR3 has 16 amino acids. Germline lookup yields CDR1 DFQATT and CDR2 SNEGSKA (reference sequence). CDR3 in DNA: TGCAGTGCCCCTGAAGGGGGCCATACCCTCTACAATGAGCAGTTCTTC. It translates to CSAPEGGHTLYNEQFF.

This clonotype has just a few counts. This beta chain is a stray read from a library made for alpha chains; its abundance is not meaningful. The genes are TRBV7-8 and TRBJ2-1; 7 nucleotides line up with TRBD1. Germline V gene data show CDR1 as SGHVS and CDR2 as FQNEAQ. This CDR3 is 14 amino acids long. With V trimmed by 1 base and J by 8 bases, 5 bases remained unmatched. The CDR3 DNA is TGTGCCAGCAGCTTAGTAGACAGGGTCGATGAGCAGTTCTTC. As protein: CASSLVDRVDEQFF.

Note on this clonotype: This beta chain was picked up by a library intended for alpha chains and is off target, so its count carries little meaning. J is TRBJ2-5 and V is TRBV20-1, with TRBD1 matching 9 bases. The CDR3 is 15 amino acids. The V gene end was trimmed by 5 bases and the J gene end by 0 bases; junction bases not matched to a gene: 7. The V gene's germline CDR1 is DFQATT and CDR2 SNEGSKA (reference sequence). The DNA for the CDR3 is TGCAGTGCTGGGGAACAGGGGGCTTACCAAGAGACCCAGTACTTC. Protein sequence: CSAGEQGAYQETQYF.

This clonotype is judged hyperexpanded. This beta chain was picked up by a library intended for alpha chains and is off target, so its count carries little meaning. This chain links TRBV29-1 with TRBJ2-1; 10 bases line up with TRBD2. V shed 8 bases, J shed 3 bases, and the junction held 7 bases outside the gene matches. The germline V gene has CDR1 SQVTM and CDR2 ANQGSEA. This CDR3 comprises 14 residues. In nucleotides, the CDR3 is TGCAGCACGCGGACTAGCGGCCTCTACAATGAGCAGTTCTTC. As protein: CSTRTSGLYNEQFF.

Relative to its sample, this clonotype is large. Within a library made for alpha chains, this beta chain is off target, and its count is uninformative. This chain connects TRBV7-6 to TRBJ2-3; D is unresolved. The CDR3 is 17 residues long. V shed 5 bases and J shed 0 bases, with 18 bases lying between them. Germline V gives CDR1 SGHVS, CDR2 FNYEAQ. CDR3 loop: CASSPLRNEESTDTQYF. The CDR3 nucleotides read TGTGCCAGCAGCCCCCTGCGGAATGAAGAAAGCACAGATACGCAGTATTTT.

To note about this clonotype: Because the library targeted alpha chains, this beta chain is an off-target read whose size means little. The chain has TRBV12-3 or TRBV12-4 and TRBJ2-7; 10 bases are shared with TRBD1. CDR3 size: 14 residues. V lost 3 bases and J lost 4; bases outside the gene matches: 3. The CDR3 region has the DNA TGTGCCAGCAGTTTTCAGGGACAGGGGTACGAGCAGTACTTC. Translating it yields CASSFQGQGYEQYF.

With regard to this clonotype: Within a library made for alpha chains, this beta chain is off target, and its count is uninformative. This chain connects TRBV15 to TRBJ1-2; 8 bases map to TRBD1. The CDR3 has 14 residues. Per the germline V gene, CDR1 is LNHNV and CDR2 is YYDKDF (reference sequence). V dropped 6 bases and J dropped 4; count of bases not matched to a gene: 7. The CDR3, as DNA: TGTGCCACCAGTTGGGGACAGGAGAGCTATGGCTACACCTTC. Translation gives CATSWGQESYGYTF.